This is a list of T cell receptor beta chains from one sample in a study of shared clonotypes between healthy human individuals. Here immunoSEQ multiplex PCR was the method, and the copy in TCRdb shows in-frame clones only, minus some. The data contain roughly 500,000 clones, roughly 80% of them singletons. The sample comprised PBMCs. These receptors were obtained from a woman between 40 and 55 years old in good health. Some clones in this sample may be carry-over from other donors' samples. Each CDR3 is given with its conserved first and last residue. A D gene is named only where the DNA matches it firmly. Some rows have no size entry. The others give once, few or many, or a class for an expanded clone.

j_call v_call clone_size d_call cdr3_aa cdr3_nt
TRBJ2-1 TRBV7-9 many - CASSLGGTGAFF TGTGCCAGCAGCTTAGGCGGGACTGGGGCGTTCTTC
TRBJ2-2 TRBV7-2 once TRBD1 CASSLYRPGTDFTGELFF TGTGCCAGCAGTCTCTATCGGCCCGGGACAGATTTTACCGGGGAGCTGTTTTTT
TRBJ2-6 TRBV30 - - CAWRLGLAGANVLTF TGTGCCTGGAGGCTAGGTTTGGCTGGGGCCAACGTCCTGACTTTC
TRBJ1-5 TRBV28 - TRBD1 CASSTHAGGYSNQPQHF TGTGCCAGCAGTACCCACGCAGGGGGCTATAGCAATCAGCCCCAGCATTTT
TRBJ1-5 TRBV6-6 - - CASSYGGNNQPQHF TGTGCCAGCAGTTACGGAGGGAACAATCAGCCCCAGCATTTT
TRBJ2-7 TRBV19 - TRBD2 CASSAGGRDPYEQYF TGTGCCAGTTCCGCGGGAGGCAGAGATCCCTACGAGCAGTACTTC
TRBJ2-7 TRBV30 - TRBD2 CAWRSLPAGAYEQYF TGTGCCTGGAGATCCCTCCCCGCGGGGGCCTACGAGCAGTACTTC
TRBJ1-5 TRBV7-9 - - CASSFVSGDLFSNQPQHF TGTGCCAGCAGCTTCGTTTCAGGGGATCTTTTTAGCAATCAGCCCCAGCATTTT
TRBJ2-7 TRBV27 - TRBD1 CASSPNRGRGYEQYF TGTGCCAGCAGTCCGAACAGGGGAAGGGGCTACGAGCAGTACTTC
TRBJ2-5 TRBV28 - TRBD1 CASSLSTGVGAETQYF TGTGCCAGCAGTTTATCAACAGGGGTTGGTGCAGAGACCCAGTACTTC
TRBJ2-1 TRBV7-2 - - CASSLYATNNEQFF TGTGCCAGCAGCTTATACGCGACTAACAATGAGCAGTTCTTC
TRBJ2-1 TRBV4-3 - TRBD2 CASSQDLRELYNEQFF TGCGCCAGCAGCCAAGATCTGCGGGAGCTTTACAATGAGCAGTTCTTC
TRBJ2-7 TRBV6-5 - - CASSYSDGEPYEQYF TGTGCCAGCAGTTACTCGGACGGGGAACCTTACGAGCAGTACTTC
TRBJ2-7 TRBV5-1 - TRBD1 CASSLVGRGLYEQYF TGCGCCAGCAGCTTGGTTGGCAGGGGGCTTTACGAGCAGTACTTC
TRBJ1-5 TRBV4-3 many - CASSQSWQGGQPQHF TGCGCCAGCAGCCAATCGTGGCAGGGTGGCCAGCCCCAGCATTTT
TRBJ2-3 TRBV10-3 few - CAISDGRVSTDTQYF TGTGCCATCAGTGACGGACGGGTAAGCACAGATACGCAGTATTTT
TRBJ2-2 TRBV28 - - CASTVNTGELFF TGTGCCAGCACGGTTAACACCGGGGAGCTGTTTTTT
TRBJ1-2 TRBV28 - - CASSSFSDNYGYTF TGTGCCAGCAGTTCTTTCTCGGACAACTATGGCTACACCTTC
TRBJ1-2 TRBV5-6 many - CASSSLTGGYTF TGTGCCAGCAGCTCCTTAACAGGAGGCTACACCTTC
TRBJ2-5 TRBV18 once - CASSTIGETQYF TGTGCCAGCTCGACCATAGGGGAGACCCAGTACTTC
TRBJ2-2 TRBV5-1 - TRBD2 CASSLGLGNTGELFF TGCGCCAGCAGCTTAGGACTAGGGAACACCGGGGAGCTGTTTTTT
TRBJ2-1 TRBV20-1 - - CSVRGSWEQFF TGCAGTGTTAGGGGTAGTTGGGAGCAGTTCTTC
TRBJ2-7 TRBV30 - - CACSTGTPTYEQYF TGTGCCTGCTCCACAGGGACCCCAACCTACGAGCAGTACTTC
TRBJ1-5 TRBV6-1 once TRBD1 CASSAQGAQQPQHF TGTGCCAGCAGTGCGCAGGGGGCACAACAGCCCCAGCATTTT
TRBJ2-7 TRBV5-1 once TRBD1 CASSTGTGSYEQYF TGCGCCAGCAGCACCGGGACAGGTTCCTACGAGCAGTACTTC
TRBJ2-7 TRBV28 many - CASSYPGTSYEQYF TGTGCCAGCAGTTATCCCGGAACTAGCTACGAGCAGTACTTC
TRBJ2-3 TRBV4-3 - TRBD2 CASSQDGGLAGKGDTQYF TGCGCCAGCAGCCAAGACGGCGGACTAGCGGGGAAGGGAGATACGCAGTATTTT
TRBJ2-2 TRBV6-6 - TRBD1 CASSSTGTGGTGELFF TGTGCCAGCAGCTCAACCGGGACAGGCGGCACCGGGGAGCTGTTTTTT
TRBJ1-2 TRBV10-1 - - CASSENRAYGYTF TGCGCCAGCAGTGAGAATAGGGCCTATGGCTACACCTTC
TRBJ2-1 TRBV19 many - CASNKGVDEQFF TGTGCCAGTAACAAGGGTGTCGATGAGCAGTTCTTC
TRBJ2-2 TRBV4-2 - - CASSRGTAGGNTGELFF TGTGCCAGCAGCCGAGGGACGGCGGGTGGGAACACCGGGGAGCTGTTTTTT
TRBJ2-3 TRBV19 - - CASSITAGRSDTQYF TGTGCCAGTAGTATTACTGCGGGAAGGTCAGATACGCAGTATTTT
TRBJ2-7 TRBV9 - TRBD2 CASSVAGGAPGEQYF TGTGCCAGCAGCGTTGCGGGAGGGGCCCCCGGCGAGCAGTACTTC
TRBJ1-5 TRBV30 - - CAWSVPRQVNQPQHF TGTGCCTGGAGTGTACCGCGACAGGTTAATCAGCCCCAGCATTTT
TRBJ1-1 TRBV10-2 - - CASLGGGSDTEAFF TGCGCCAGCCTTGGTGGGGGCTCGGACACTGAAGCTTTCTTT
TRBJ2-7 TRBV7-2 - - CASSPPGHHSYEQYF TGTGCCAGCAGCCCCCCGGGACACCACTCCTACGAGCAGTACTTC
TRBJ1-2 TRBV28 - TRBD1 CASKPTGGYGYTF TGTGCCAGCAAACCGACAGGGGGCTATGGCTACACCTTC
TRBJ1-1 TRBV7-9 - - CASSYSSEAFF TGTGCCAGCAGCTACTCATCTGAAGCTTTCTTT
TRBJ2-5 TRBV27 - - CASSNTGTMKETQYF TGTGCCAGCAGCAACACCGGGACAATGAAAGAGACCCAGTACTTC
TRBJ2-7 TRBV29-1 - - CSVVLGAGEQYF TGCAGCGTTGTACTAGGAGCGGGTGAGCAGTACTTC
TRBJ1-1 TRBV25-1 - - CASIHAGSTEAFF TGTGCCAGCATCCATGCGGGGAGCACTGAAGCTTTCTTT
TRBJ2-1 TRBV11-2 - - CASIRSGGPPDEQFF TGTGCCAGCATCCGATCCGGAGGGCCCCCCGATGAGCAGTTCTTC
TRBJ2-5 TRBV11-3 - - CASSTPPGETQYF TGTGCCAGCAGCACCCCCCCGGGGGAGACCCAGTACTTC
TRBJ1-5 TRBV2 - - CASSTLVNQPQHF TGTGCCAGCAGTACCCTAGTTAATCAGCCCCAGCATTTT
TRBJ2-2 TRBV11-2 - - CASSRGVGRTGELFF TGTGCCAGCTCAAGGGGGGTAGGGCGCACCGGGGAGCTGTTTTTT
TRBJ2-1 TRBV6-5 - - CASSRAYNEQFF TGTGCCAGCAGCCGGGCCTACAATGAGCAGTTCTTC
TRBJ2-1 TRBV2 - - CASSDSGARSGQFF TGTGCCAGCAGTGATAGTGGAGCGCGGAGTGGGCAGTTCTTC
TRBJ2-5 TRBV5-1 - TRBD2 CASSLAGTSEETQYF TGCGCCAGCAGCTTGGCCGGGACTAGCGAGGAGACCCAGTACTTC
TRBJ2-7 TRBV7-9 - - CASSLGGAAYEQYF TGTGCCAGCAGCTTAGGCGGGGCGGCCTACGAGCAGTACTTC
TRBJ2-3 TRBV5-1 - - CASSLQLTTDTQYF TGCGCCAGCAGCTTGCAACTCACCACAGATACGCAGTATTTT
TRBJ1-3 TRBV7-9 - - CASSYSGRAGNAIYF TGTGCCAGCAGCTACAGTGGGAGGGCTGGAAACGCCATATATTTT
TRBJ2-3 TRBV28 - TRBD1 CASRKQGADTQYF TGTGCCAGCAGGAAACAGGGGGCAGATACGCAGTATTTT
TRBJ2-1 TRBV10-3 - TRBD2 CAISDSGTSGTNKQFF TGTGCCATCAGTGATTCCGGGACTAGCGGGACTAATAAGCAGTTCTTC
TRBJ2-1 TRBV5-4 few TRBD2 CASSQAASGSFHEQFF TGTGCCAGCAGCCAAGCGGCTAGCGGGAGTTTCCATGAGCAGTTCTTC
TRBJ1-4 TRBV4-2 - - CASSQALEPTNEKLFF TGTGCCAGCAGCCAAGCTCTAGAGCCAACTAATGAAAAACTGTTTTTT
TRBJ2-1 TRBV7-9 - - CAGFKDSPTDEQFF TGTGCCGGTTTTAAGGACTCTCCTACAGATGAGCAGTTCTTC
TRBJ2-1 TRBV5-1 - TRBD1 CASSQDRASPFF TGCGCCAGCAGCCAGGACAGGGCTTCTCCGTTCTTC
TRBJ2-5 TRBV5-8 - - CASSWGGETQYF TGTGCCAGCAGTTGGGGTGGAGAGACCCAGTACTTC
TRBJ1-2 TRBV5-1 - - CASSSDGWGGYTF TGCGCCAGCAGCTCAGACGGATGGGGTGGCTACACCTTC